A selection of T cell receptor beta chains follows, all from one sample in a study of response to subunit inactivated influenza vaccine. TCRdb called the RT-PCR reads again in MiXCR, with one record for every CDR3 protein. The data show about 520,000 distinct CDR3 sequences, with roughly 7.6% seen just once and under 15% held by the top ten. Sequences were derived from PBMCs from blood, sampled roughly 24 months after vaccination. Every receptor here comes from a man aged 50 to 69 who received an inactivated influenza vaccine. CDR3s include the opening cysteine and the closing phenylalanine or tryptophan. A D gene is named only where the DNA matches it firmly. The size of a clone is reported for some rows only, either as once, few or many, or as a class for expanded clones.

D,size,J,V,CDR3,DNA
TRBD2,NA,TRBJ2-7,TRBV20-1,CSVSGTSGVLSYEQYF,TGCAGTGTCTCCGGGACTAGCGGGGTTCTCTCCTACGAGCAGTACTTC
NA,NA,TRBJ2-5,TRBV7-9,CASSSPDSQQTQYF,TGTGCCAGCAGCTCCCCGGACTCCCAACAGACCCAGTACTTC
NA,many,TRBJ2-1,TRBV6-6,CASSPYDEQFF,TGTGCCAGCAGCCCTTATGATGAGCAGTTCTTC
NA,NA,TRBJ2-3,TRBV12-5,CASGVTTTDTQYF,TGTGCTAGTGGTGTGACCACGACAGATACGCAGTATTTT
NA,few,TRBJ2-7,TRBV7-9,CASSRIQGNDEQYF,TGTGCCAGCAGCCGAATTCAGGGAAATGACGAGCAGTACTTC
NA,few,TRBJ1-1,TRBV20-1,CALTALNTEAFF,TGCGCCCTAACAGCCTTGAACACTGAAGCTTTCTTT
TRBD1,many,TRBJ1-2,TRBV12-3/TRBV12-4,CASSSTGDVGYTF,TGTGCCAGCAGTTCCACAGGGGACGTGGGCTACACCTTC
TRBD1,few,TRBJ1-2,TRBV6-2/TRBV6-3,CASRGQGAPRGYTF,TGTGCCAGCAGGGGACAGGGGGCTCCCAGAGGCTACACCTTC
NA,few,TRBJ1-1,TRBV5-5,CASSLGRDAPEAFF,TGTGCCAGCAGCTTGGGCAGGGATGCGCCTGAAGCTTTCTTT
TRBD2,NA,TRBJ2-3,TRBV28,CASSPQGLADSTDTQYF,TGTGCCAGCAGCCCCCAGGGACTAGCGGATAGCACAGATACGCAGTATTTT
TRBD2,few,TRBJ2-1,TRBV20-1,CSARDRGIPLLAVYNEQFF,TGCAGTGCTAGAGATCGCGGGATTCCGCTACTAGCGGTATACAATGAGCAGTTCTTC
NA,many,TRBJ2-2,TRBV2,CASSWGQDTGELFF,TGTGCCAGCAGCTGGGGGCAGGACACCGGGGAGCTGTTTTTT
NA,few,TRBJ2-7,TRBV20-1,CSASTSSYEQYF,TGCAGTGCCTCGACTAGCTCCTACGAGCAGTACTTC
NA,many,TRBJ2-3,TRBV7-7,CASSLAPRDTQYF,TGTGCCAGCAGCTTAGCGCCCAGAGATACGCAGTATTTT
TRBD2,NA,TRBJ2-7,TRBV2,CASSDAKGTSYEQYF,TGTGCCAGCAGTGATGCGAAAGGGACTAGCTACGAGCAGTACTTC
TRBD2,NA,TRBJ2-4,TRBV9,CASGEGLDKNIQYF,TGTGCCAGCGGGGAGGGCCTTGACAAAAACATTCAGTACTTC
NA,few,TRBJ2-2,TRBV10-3,CATDPGLSRGGELFF,TGTGCCACGGACCCGGGACTATCCAGGGGCGGGGAGCTGTTTTTT
NA,many,TRBJ2-4,TRBV5-1,CASSLEVRGSNIQYF,TGCGCCAGCAGCTTGGAAGTTAGGGGATCAAACATTCAGTACTTC
NA,many,TRBJ2-7,TRBV4-3,CASSPQTGYEQYF,TGCGCCAGCAGCCCCCAAACTGGTTACGAGCAGTACTTC
TRBD1,many,TRBJ1-2,TRBV6-6,CARNRGSYGYTF,TGTGCCAGGAACAGGGGAAGCTATGGCTACACCTTC
TRBD1,many,TRBJ1-2,TRBV6-6,CASTDRGGDGYTF,TGTGCCAGCACCGACCGAGGGGGCGATGGCTACACCTTC
TRBD1,once,TRBJ2-1,TRBV6-4,CASSDHWDSSIKFF,TGTGCCAGCAGTGACCATTGGGACAGTTCAATAAAGTTCTTC
TRBD2,many,TRBJ2-5,TRBV28,CASSGSGTIQETQYF,TGTGCCAGCAGTGGTAGCGGGACCATCCAAGAGACCCAGTACTTC
NA,few,TRBJ2-3,TRBV7-2,CASSLRLTGTDTQYF,TGTGCCAGCAGCTTGAGACTAACTGGCACAGATACGCAGTATTTT
NA,many,TRBJ2-2,TRBV10-3,CAISENRANTGELFF,TGTGCCATCAGTGAGAACAGGGCGAACACCGGGGAGCTGTTTTTT
NA,NA,TRBJ1-5,TRBV6-2/TRBV6-3,CASGKSGESNQPQHF,TGTGCCAGCGGAAAGTCAGGGGAGAGCAATCAGCCCCAGCATTTT
NA,few,TRBJ1-2,TRBV12-3/TRBV12-4,CASSLDGVAYGYTF,TGTGCCAGCAGTTTAGACGGGGTCGCCTATGGCTACACCTTC
NA,many,TRBJ1-1,TRBV28,CASSLPLNTEAFF,TGTGCCAGCAGCTTACCCCTTAACACTGAAGCTTTCTTT
NA,many,TRBJ1-1,TRBV11-2,CASSLGSGTEAFF,TGTGCCAGCAGCTTAGGGTCGGGCACTGAAGCTTTCTTT
NA,many,TRBJ2-7,TRBV12-3/TRBV12-4,CASSSTWTNSYEQYF,TGTGCCAGCAGTTCAACTTGGACCAATTCCTACGAGCAGTACTTC
NA,few,TRBJ2-7,TRBV7-2,CASSLLRSSSYEQYF,TGTGCCAGCAGCCTTTTGCGAAGCAGCTCCTACGAGCAGTACTTC
TRBD2,NA,TRBJ2-1,TRBV20-1,CSALGLGSTSGASYNEQFF,TGCAGTGCCCTCGGGCTGGGCTCCACTAGCGGGGCCTCATACAATGAGCAGTTCTTC
NA,few,TRBJ2-7,TRBV15,CATSRDMWGSSYEQYF,TGTGCCACCAGCAGAGATATGTGGGGGTCCTCCTACGAGCAGTACTTC
TRBD2,many,TRBJ2-1,TRBV4-2,CASSTGLADNEQFF,TGTGCCAGCAGCACGGGACTAGCGGACAATGAGCAGTTCTTC
NA,NA,TRBJ1-5,TRBV27,CASSLTGGLSNQPQHF,TGTGCCAGCAGTCTCACGGGGGGACTTAGCAATCAGCCCCAGCATTTT
NA,NA,TRBJ2-7,TRBV6-2/TRBV6-3,CASSDPTVGWAYEQYF,TGTGCCAGCAGCGACCCCACAGTGGGATGGGCCTACGAGCAGTACTTC
NA,many,TRBJ2-3,TRBV15,CATSRVAGTSTDTQYF,TGTGCCACCAGCAGAGTTGCGGGAACTAGCACAGATACGCAGTATTTT
TRBD1,NA,TRBJ1-1,TRBV5-5,CASSLEGQWNTEAFF,TGTGCCAGCAGCTTGGAGGGACAGTGGAACACTGAAGCTTTCTTT
TRBD2,many,TRBJ2-1,TRBV20-1,CSARDRLAGVGEQFF,TGCAGTGCTAGAGATCGACTAGCGGGAGTGGGTGAGCAGTTCTTC
TRBD1,many,TRBJ1-1,TRBV6-5,CASSYSIRQGAGTTEAFF,TGTGCCAGCAGTTACTCGATCCGACAGGGGGCCGGAACCACTGAAGCTTTCTTT
TRBD2,many,TRBJ2-3,TRBV20-1,CSARDSSGRWSDTQYF,TGCAGTGCTAGAGATTCTAGCGGGAGGTGGTCAGATACGCAGTATTTT
NA,NA,TRBJ1-4,TRBV5-1,CASSLENTGSEKLFF,TGCGCCAGCAGCTTGGAGAATACCGGGAGTGAAAAACTGTTTTTT
NA,few,TRBJ1-1,TRBV18,CASSPSQSGDTEAFF,TGTGCCAGCTCACCTTCTCAATCGGGGGACACTGAAGCTTTCTTT
NA,NA,TRBJ2-7,TRBV20-1,CSARNSFEQYF,TGCAGTGCTAGGAACAGCTTCGAGCAGTACTTC
NA,many,TRBJ2-3,TRBV5-8,CASSLAGALVDTQYF,TGTGCCAGCAGCTTGGCCGGGGCACTTGTGGATACGCAGTATTTT
TRBD1,few,TRBJ2-1,TRBV11-2,CASTRDRAYNEQFF,TGTGCCAGCACCCGGGACAGGGCTTACAATGAGCAGTTCTTC
TRBD1,few,TRBJ1-1,TRBV10-3,CAISESGQRNTEAFF,TGTGCCATCAGTGAGTCGGGACAGAGGAACACTGAAGCTTTCTTT
TRBD1,many,TRBJ1-2,TRBV7-2,CASSPDRTGMGGYTF,TGTGCCAGCAGCCCAGACAGGACAGGGATGGGTGGCTACACCTTC
NA,few,TRBJ1-4,TRBV20-1,CSARDRAARPVEKLFF,TGCAGTGCTAGAGATCGAGCCGCCAGGCCGGTCGAAAAACTGTTTTTT
NA,NA,TRBJ2-1,TRBV5-1,CASSQETNPSNEQFF,TGCGCCAGCAGTCAGGAGACTAATCCCTCCAATGAGCAGTTCTTC
NA,few,TRBJ2-3,TRBV24-1,CATRSGTTDTQYF,TGTGCCACCCGGTCGGGCACGACTGATACGCAGTATTTT
NA,NA,TRBJ1-2,TRBV25-1,CASRVTGTLQGGYTF,TGTGCCAGCAGGGTGACCGGGACCTTACAGGGTGGCTACACCTTC
NA,NA,TRBJ2-1,TRBV27,CASSPWEEANEQFF,TGTGCCAGCAGTCCCTGGGAGGAAGCTAATGAGCAGTTCTTC
NA,many,TRBJ2-2,TRBV5-1,CASSRGLLQGELFF,TGCGCCAGCAGCCGGGGCCTTTTGCAGGGGGAGCTGTTTTTT
TRBD1,few,TRBJ2-3,TRBV11-2,CASSEQGTDTQYF,TGTGCCAGCAGCGAACAGGGGACAGATACGCAGTATTTT
NA,many,TRBJ2-2,TRBV3-1,CASQNTGELFF,TGTGCCAGCCAGAACACCGGGGAGCTGTTTTTT
TRBD1,many,TRBJ1-1,TRBV7-2,CASSRDRNTEAFF,TGTGCCAGCAGCCGGGACAGGAACACTGAAGCTTTCTTT
TRBD2,NA,TRBJ2-2,TRBV3-1,CASSTSGRGELFF,TGTGCCAGCAGTACTAGCGGGAGGGGGGAGCTGTTTTTT
NA,few,TRBJ1-2,TRBV3-1,CASSQGTGTGYTF,TGTGCCAGCAGCCAAGGTACAGGGACGGGCTACACCTTC